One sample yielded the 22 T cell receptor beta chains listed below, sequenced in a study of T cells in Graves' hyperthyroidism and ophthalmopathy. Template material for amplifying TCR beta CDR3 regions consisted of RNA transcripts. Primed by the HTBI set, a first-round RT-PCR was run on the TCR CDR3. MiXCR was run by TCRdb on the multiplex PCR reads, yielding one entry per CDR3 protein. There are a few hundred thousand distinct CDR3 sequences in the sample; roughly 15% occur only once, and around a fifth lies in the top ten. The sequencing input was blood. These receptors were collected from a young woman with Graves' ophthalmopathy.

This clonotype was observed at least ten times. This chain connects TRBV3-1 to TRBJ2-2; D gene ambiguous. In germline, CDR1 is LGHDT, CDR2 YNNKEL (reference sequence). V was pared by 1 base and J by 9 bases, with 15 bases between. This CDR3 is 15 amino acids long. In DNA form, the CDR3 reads TGTGCCAGCAGCCAAGGAATTTTGACAATCAGGGAGCTGTTTTTT. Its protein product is CASSQGILTIRELFF.

In DNA form, the CDR3 reads TGTGCCACCTCCCTGGGACAGCTCAATACCGGGGAGCTGTTTTTT. Protein: CATSLGQLNTGELFF. The V gene is TRBV24-1, the J gene TRBJ2-2, with TRBD1 matching over 7 bases. With V trimmed by 9 bases and J by 5 bases, 11 bases remained unmatched. This CDR3 has 15 residues. The germline V gene has CDR1 KGHDR and CDR2 SFDVKD.

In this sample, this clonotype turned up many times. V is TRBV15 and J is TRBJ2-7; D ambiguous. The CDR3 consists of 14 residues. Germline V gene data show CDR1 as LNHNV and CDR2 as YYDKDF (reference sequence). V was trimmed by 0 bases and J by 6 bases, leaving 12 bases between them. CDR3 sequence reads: CATSRDIASSEQYF. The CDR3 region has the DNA TGTGCCACCAGCAGAGATATAGCTAGTTCCGAGCAGTACTTC.

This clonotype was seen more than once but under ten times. The CDR3 loop reads CSADGQTGTGDQPQHF. DNA for the CDR3: TGCAGTGCTGACGGCCAAACGGGGACAGGGGATCAGCCCCAGCATTTT. V gene TRBV20-1 combines with J gene TRBJ1-5; 10 bases fit TRBD1. Per germline, CDR1 DFQATT and CDR2 SNEGSKA (reference sequence). V trimming: 5 bases; J trimming: 5 bases; junction bases outside the gene matches: 12. The CDR3 loop spans 16 amino acids.

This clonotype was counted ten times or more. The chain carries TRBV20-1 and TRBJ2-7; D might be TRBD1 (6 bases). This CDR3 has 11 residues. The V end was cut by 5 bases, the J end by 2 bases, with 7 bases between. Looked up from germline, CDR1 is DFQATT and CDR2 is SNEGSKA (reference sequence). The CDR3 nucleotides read TGCAGTGCTCGACAGGCCTACGAGCAGTACTTC. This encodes CSARQAYEQYF.

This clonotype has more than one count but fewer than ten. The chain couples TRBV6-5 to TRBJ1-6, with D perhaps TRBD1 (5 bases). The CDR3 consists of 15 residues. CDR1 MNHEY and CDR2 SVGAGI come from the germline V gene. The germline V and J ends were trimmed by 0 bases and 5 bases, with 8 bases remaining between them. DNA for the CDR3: TGTGCCAGCAGTTACTCCGACAGAAATAATTCACCCCTCCACTTT. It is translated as CASSYSDRNNSPLHF.

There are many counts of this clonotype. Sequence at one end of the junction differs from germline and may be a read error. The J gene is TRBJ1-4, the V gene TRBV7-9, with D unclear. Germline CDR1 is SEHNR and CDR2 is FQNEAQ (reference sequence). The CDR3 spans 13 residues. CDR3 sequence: CASSHGPKEKLFF. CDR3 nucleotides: TGTGCCAGCAGCCACGGGCCTAAGGAAAAACTGTTTTTT.

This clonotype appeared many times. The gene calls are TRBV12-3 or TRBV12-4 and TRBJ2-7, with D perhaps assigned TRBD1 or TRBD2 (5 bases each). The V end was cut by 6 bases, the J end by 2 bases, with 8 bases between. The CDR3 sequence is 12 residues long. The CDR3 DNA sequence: TGTGCCAGCAGCGGGACCGCCTACGAGCAGTACTTC. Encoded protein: CASSGTAYEQYF.

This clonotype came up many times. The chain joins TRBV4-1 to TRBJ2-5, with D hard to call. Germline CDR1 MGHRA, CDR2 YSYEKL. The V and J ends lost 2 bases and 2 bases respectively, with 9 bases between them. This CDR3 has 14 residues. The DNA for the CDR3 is TGCGCCAGCAGCCAATTAGTGACTCAAGAGACCCAGTACTTC. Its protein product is CASSQLVTQETQYF.

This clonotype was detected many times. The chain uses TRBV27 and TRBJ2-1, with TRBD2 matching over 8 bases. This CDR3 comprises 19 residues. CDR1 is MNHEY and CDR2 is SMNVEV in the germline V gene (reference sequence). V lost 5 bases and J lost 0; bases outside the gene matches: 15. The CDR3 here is CASSPRALVAGSSYNEQFF. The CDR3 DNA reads TGTGCCAGCAGTCCGAGAGCCCTTGTAGCGGGGAGCTCCTACAATGAGCAGTTCTTC.

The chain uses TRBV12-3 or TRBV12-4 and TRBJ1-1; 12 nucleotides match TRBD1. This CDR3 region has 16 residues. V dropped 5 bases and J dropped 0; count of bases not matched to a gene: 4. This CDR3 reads CASSRGTGGMNTEAFF. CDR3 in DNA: TGTGCCAGCAGTAGGGGGACAGGGGGCATGAACACTGAAGCTTTCTTT.

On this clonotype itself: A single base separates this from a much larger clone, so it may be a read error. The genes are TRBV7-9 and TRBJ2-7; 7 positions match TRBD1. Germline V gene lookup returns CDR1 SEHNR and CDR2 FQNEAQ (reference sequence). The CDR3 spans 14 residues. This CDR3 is CASSAPGQSYEQCF. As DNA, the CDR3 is TGTGCCAGCAGCGCTCCGGGACAGAGCTACGAGCAGTGCTTC. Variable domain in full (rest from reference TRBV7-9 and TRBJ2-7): DTGVSQNPRHKITKRGQNVTFRCDPISEHNRLYWYRQTLGQGPEFLTYFQNEAQLEKSRLLSDRFSAERPKGSFSTLEIQRTEQGDSAMYLCASSAPGQSYEQCFGPGTRLTVT.

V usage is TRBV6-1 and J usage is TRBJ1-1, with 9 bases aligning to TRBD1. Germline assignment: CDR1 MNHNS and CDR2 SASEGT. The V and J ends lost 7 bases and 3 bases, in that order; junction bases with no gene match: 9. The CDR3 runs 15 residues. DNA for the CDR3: TGTGCCAGCACCGGCGGGACAGGGTATGACACTGAAGCTTTCTTT. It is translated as CASTGGTGYDTEAFF.

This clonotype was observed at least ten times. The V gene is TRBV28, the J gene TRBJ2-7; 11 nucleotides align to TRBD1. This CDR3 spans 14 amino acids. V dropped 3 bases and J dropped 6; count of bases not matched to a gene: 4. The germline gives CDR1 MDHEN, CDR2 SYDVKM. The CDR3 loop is CASSLEDRGREQYF. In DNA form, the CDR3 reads TGTGCCAGCAGTTTGGAGGACAGGGGGCGCGAGCAGTACTTC.

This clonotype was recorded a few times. CDR3 in amino acids: CASSTRTLRGTDTQYF. CDR3 sequence (DNA): TGTGCCAGTAGTACTCGGACTCTAAGGGGCACAGATACGCAGTATTTT. The chain combines TRBV19 with TRBJ2-3; perhaps TRBD2 as D (5 bases). With 4 bases removed from V and 1 base from J, the gap between germline ends came to 15 bases. The CDR3 is 16 residues long. Germline values: CDR1 LNHDA, CDR2 SQIVND (reference sequence).

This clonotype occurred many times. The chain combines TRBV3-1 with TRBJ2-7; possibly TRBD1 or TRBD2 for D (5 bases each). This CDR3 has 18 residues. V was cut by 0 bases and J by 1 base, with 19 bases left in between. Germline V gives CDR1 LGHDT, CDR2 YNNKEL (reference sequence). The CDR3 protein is CASSQDDYSGTSSYEQYF. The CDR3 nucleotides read TGTGCCAGCAGCCAAGATGATTATTCTGGGACGAGTTCCTACGAGCAGTACTTC.

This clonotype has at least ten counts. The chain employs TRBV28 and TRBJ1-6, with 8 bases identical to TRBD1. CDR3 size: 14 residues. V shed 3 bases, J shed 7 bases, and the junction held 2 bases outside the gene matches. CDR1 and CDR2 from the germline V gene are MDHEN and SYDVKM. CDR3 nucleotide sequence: TGTGCCAGCAGTTTCAGGACAGGGAATTCACCCCTCCACTTT. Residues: CASSFRTGNSPLHF. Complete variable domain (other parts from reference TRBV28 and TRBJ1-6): DVKVTQSSRYLVKRTGEKVFLECVQDMDHENMFWYRQDPGLGLRLIYFSYDVKMKEKGDIPEGYSVSREKKERFSLILESASTNQTSMYLCASSFRTGNSPLHFGNGTRLTVT.

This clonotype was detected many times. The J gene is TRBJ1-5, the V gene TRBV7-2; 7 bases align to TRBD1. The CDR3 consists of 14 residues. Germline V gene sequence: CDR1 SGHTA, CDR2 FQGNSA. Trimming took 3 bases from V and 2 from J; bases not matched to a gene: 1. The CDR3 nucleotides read TGTGCCAGCAGCTTTACAGGGGGCAATCAGCCCCAGCATTTT. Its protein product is CASSFTGGNQPQHF.

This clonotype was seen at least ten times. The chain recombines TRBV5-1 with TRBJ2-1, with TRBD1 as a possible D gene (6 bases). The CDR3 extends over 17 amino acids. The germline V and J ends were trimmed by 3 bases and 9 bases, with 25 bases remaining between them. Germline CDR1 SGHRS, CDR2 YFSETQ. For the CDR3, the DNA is TGCGCCAGCAGCTCGTCATCGGATGGACAGTACTCGGGTGAGCAGTTCTTC. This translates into CASSSSSDGQYSGEQFF.

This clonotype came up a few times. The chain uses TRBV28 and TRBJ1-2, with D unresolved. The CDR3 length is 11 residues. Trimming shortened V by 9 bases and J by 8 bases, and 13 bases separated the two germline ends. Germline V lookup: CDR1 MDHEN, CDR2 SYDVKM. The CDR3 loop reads CASRYFGGYTF. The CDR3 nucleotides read TGTGCCAGTCGGTACTTCGGGGGCTACACCTTC.

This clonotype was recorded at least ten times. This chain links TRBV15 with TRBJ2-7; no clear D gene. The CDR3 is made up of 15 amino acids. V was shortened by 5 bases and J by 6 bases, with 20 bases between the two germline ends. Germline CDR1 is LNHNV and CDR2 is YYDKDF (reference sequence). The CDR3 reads CATSPYLNGQIEQYF. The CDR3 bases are TGTGCCACCAGCCCGTACCTCAACGGGCAGATCGAGCAGTACTTC.

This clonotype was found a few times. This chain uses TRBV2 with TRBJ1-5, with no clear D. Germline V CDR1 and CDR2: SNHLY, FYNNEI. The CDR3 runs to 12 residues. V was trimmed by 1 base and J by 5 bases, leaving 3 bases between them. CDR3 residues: CASSEGDQPQHF. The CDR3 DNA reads TGTGCCAGCAGTGAAGGAGATCAGCCCCAGCATTTT.